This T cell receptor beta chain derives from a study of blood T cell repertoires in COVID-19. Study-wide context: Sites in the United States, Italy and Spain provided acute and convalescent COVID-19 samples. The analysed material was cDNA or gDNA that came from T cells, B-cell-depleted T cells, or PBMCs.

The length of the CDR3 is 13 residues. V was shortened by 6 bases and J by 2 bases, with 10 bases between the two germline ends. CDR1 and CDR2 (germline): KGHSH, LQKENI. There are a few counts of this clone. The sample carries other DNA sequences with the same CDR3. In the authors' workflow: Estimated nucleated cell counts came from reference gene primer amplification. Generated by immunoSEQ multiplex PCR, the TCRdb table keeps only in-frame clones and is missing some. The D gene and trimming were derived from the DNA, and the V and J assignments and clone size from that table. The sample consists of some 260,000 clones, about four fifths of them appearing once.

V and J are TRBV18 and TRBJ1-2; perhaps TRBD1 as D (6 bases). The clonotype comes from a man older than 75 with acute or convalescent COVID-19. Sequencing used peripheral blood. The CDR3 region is CASSSDRNYGYTF. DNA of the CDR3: TGTGCCAGCTCTTCCGACAGGAACTATGGCTACACCTTC.